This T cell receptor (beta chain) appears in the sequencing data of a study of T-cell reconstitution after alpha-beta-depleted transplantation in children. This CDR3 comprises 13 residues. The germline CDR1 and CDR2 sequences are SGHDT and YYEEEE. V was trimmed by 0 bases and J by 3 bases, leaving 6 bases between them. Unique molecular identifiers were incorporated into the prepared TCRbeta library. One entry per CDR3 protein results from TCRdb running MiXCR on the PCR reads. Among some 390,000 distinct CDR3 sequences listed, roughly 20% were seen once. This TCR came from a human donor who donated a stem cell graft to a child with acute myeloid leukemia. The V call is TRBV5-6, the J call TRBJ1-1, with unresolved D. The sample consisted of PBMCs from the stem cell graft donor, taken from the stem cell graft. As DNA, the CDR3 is TGTGCCAGCAGCTTGGGGGTGTACACTGAAGCTTTCTTT. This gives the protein CASSLGVYTEAFF.